These 18 T cell receptor beta chains were all obtained from the same sample, sequenced in a study of blood T cell repertoires in COVID-19 (TCRdb year 2020). Receptors were amplified or captured by the immunoSEQ multiplex PCR assay. In its TCRdb copy, this immuneACCESS table keeps in-frame sequences only and misses some clones. Where compared with another copy, unresolved V genes explain less than half of these, and the others have no known cause. In this sample the table shows a few hundred thousand clones, more than 75% of which occur a single time. About 3% of the sample lies in the top ten. Specimen: peripheral blood. The receptors were sampled from a man in his 60s with acute or convalescent COVID-19.

This rearrangement joins TRBV30 to TRBJ1-5; tentatively, D is TRBD1 (5 bases). CDR1 GTSNPN and CDR2 SVGIG come from the germline V gene (reference sequence). CDR3 length: 13 residues. Trimming removed 0 bases at V and 4 bases at J, with 7 bases between. CDR3 DNA sequence: TGTGCCTGGAGTGTATCAGGGAATCAGCCCCAGCATTTT. This translates into CAWSVSGNQPQHF.

CDR3 nucleotide sequence: TGTGCCAGCAGCCAAGCCGGGACAGGGGGAGTCGAGCAGTACTTC. As protein: CASSQAGTGGVEQYF. The chain employs TRBV4-2 and TRBJ2-7; 11 bases map to TRBD1. CDR1 is LGHNA, CDR2 YNFKEQ, per germline. The CDR3 sequence is 15 residues long. Germline trimming cut 1 base from V and 6 bases from J; bases unmatched to any gene: 5.

The V and J genes are TRBV15 and TRBJ2-7; 10 bases match TRBD1. CDR3 length: 15 amino acids. CDR1 LNHNV and CDR2 YYDKDF come from the germline V gene (reference sequence). V lost 2 bases to trimming and J lost 6 bases; unmatched junction nucleotides: 7. In DNA form, the CDR3 reads TGTGCCACCAGCAGAAACCGGGACAGGGGCGGCGAGCAGTACTTC. Residues: CATSRNRDRGGEQYF.

The chain uses TRBV23-1 and TRBJ2-1; 10 bases agree with TRBD1. TRBV23-1 is placed among ORFs of uncertain function. V trimming: 4 bases; J trimming: 6 bases; junction bases outside the gene matches: 12. The CDR3 is made up of 17 amino acids. The CDR3 DNA is TGCGCCAGCAGTCGTTACCGGGACAGGGGCTCTCGCAATGAGCAGTTCTTC. Translated, it gives CASSRYRDRGSRNEQFF.

V gene TRBV6-5 combines with J gene TRBJ2-1; D unresolved. Germline assignment: CDR1 MNHEY and CDR2 SVGAGI. The V end lost 6 bases, the J end lost 0 bases, and 12 bases lay between the germline ends. The CDR3 sequence is 15 residues long. The CDR3 loop reads CASRVKSISYNEQFF. The CDR3 bases are TGTGCCAGCAGAGTAAAATCTATCTCCTACAATGAGCAGTTCTTC.

The V call is TRBV27, the J call TRBJ1-6; D is unclear. V gave up 2 bases and J gave up 2 bases, with 10 bases separating them. The CDR3 is 16 residues long. From germline, CDR1 is MNHEY and CDR2 SMNVEV (reference sequence). The DNA for the CDR3 is TGTGCCAGCAGTTTAGAGGGAGTTGCCTATAATTCACCCCTCCACTTT. Translated, it gives CASSLEGVAYNSPLHF.

There are a few counts of this clone. V is TRBV5-1 and J is TRBJ2-7, with 10 positions matching TRBD1. Germline CDR1 is SGHRS and CDR2 is YFSETQ. With V trimmed by 4 bases and J by 5 bases, 3 bases remained unmatched. This CDR3 comprises 13 residues. For the CDR3, the DNA is TGCGCCAGCAGCCAAGGGACAGGGGACGAGCAGTACTTC. Protein product: CASSQGTGDEQYF.

The genes are TRBV6-5 and TRBJ1-5, with TRBD1 as a possible D gene (5 bases). CDR3 length: 15 amino acids. V gave up 5 bases and J gave up 0 bases, with 11 bases separating them. Germline CDR1 MNHEY, CDR2 SVGAGI. In DNA, the CDR3 is TGTGCCAGCAGTCGGGGGGGGGATAGCAATCAGCCCCAGCATTTT. Protein product: CASSRGGDSNQPQHF.

V and J are TRBV2 and TRBJ1-4; D unclear. V lost 5 bases and J lost 3, with 10 bases in between. CDR1 is SNHLY and CDR2 is FYNNEI in the germline V gene. The CDR3 sequence is 14 residues long. The CDR3, as DNA: TGTGCCAGCAGTCGGTCACTTTCTAATGAAAAACTGTTTTTT. This sequence encodes CASSRSLSNEKLFF. The whole variable domain, remainder taken from reference TRBV2 and TRBJ1-4, is EPEVTQTPSHQVTQMGQEVILRCVPISNHLYFYWYRQILGQKVEFLVSFYNNEISEKSEIFDDQFSVERPDGSNFTLKIRSTKLEDSAMYFCASSRSLSNEKLFFGSGTQLSVL.

The rearrangement uses TRBV10-3 and TRBJ1-3; no reliable D call. The CDR3 runs to 13 residues. Per the germline V gene, CDR1 is ENHRY and CDR2 is SYGVKD. Trimming removed 3 bases from V and 4 bases from J, with 7 bases in between. The CDR3 bases are TGTGCCATCAGTGATCCACAGGGAAACACCATATATTTT. This encodes CAISDPQGNTIYF.

CDR3 bases: TGTGCCAGCAGTGACGTGTGGGGGCCCAGGCCTGAAGCTTTCTTT. Translating it yields CASSDVWGPRPEAFF. The chain uses TRBV2 and TRBJ1-1, with D possibly TRBD1 on 6 matching bases. Trimming left V 3 bases short and J 6 bases short, with 17 bases between. CDR1 and CDR2 (germline): SNHLY, FYNNEI. CDR3 length: 15 residues. Full variable domain (outside the CDR3, taken from reference TRBV2 and TRBJ1-1): EPEVTQTPSHQVTQMGQEVILRCVPISNHLYFYWYRQILGQKVEFLVSFYNNEISEKSEIFDDQFSVERPDGSNFTLKIRSTKLEDSAMYFCASSDVWGPRPEAFFGQGTRLTVV.

The chain links TRBV28 to TRBJ1-4; D is possibly TRBD1 (6 bases). Trimming cost V 2 bases and J 12 bases, with 10 bases left between them. The CDR3 is made up of 12 amino acids. Germline V lookup: CDR1 MDHEN, CDR2 SYDVKM. CDR3 DNA sequence: TGTGCCAGCAGTTTACGAGCAGGGGAACTGTTTTTT. Translating it yields CASSLRAGELFF.

The chain joins TRBV27 to TRBJ2-5; D call uncertain. The V end lost 0 bases, the J end lost 1 base, and 12 bases lay between the germline ends. Germline CDR1 reads MNHEY; CDR2 reads SMNVEV (reference sequence). The CDR3 length is 16 residues. This CDR3 reads CASSLSRQQLQETQYF. CDR3 bases: TGTGCCAGCAGTTTATCGCGACAACAGCTCCAAGAGACCCAGTACTTC.

The CDR3 sequence is CASSYPTGAGGELFF. The CDR3 coding sequence is TGTGCCAGCAGTTACCCCACAGGGGCTGGCGGGGAGCTGTTTTTT. The rearrangement joins TRBV6-2 or TRBV6-3 to TRBJ2-2, with TRBD1 identical over 7 bases. Trimming cost V 2 bases and J 7 bases; bases outside gene matches: 7. The CDR3 sequence is 15 residues long. In germline, CDR1 is MNHEY, CDR2 SVGEGT.

This chain uses TRBV7-2 with TRBJ1-5; D is undetermined. From germline, CDR1 is SGHTA and CDR2 FQGNSA. Trimming left V 7 bases short and J 6 bases short, with 19 bases between. This CDR3 comprises 15 residues. The CDR3 is CASIHLRHISQPQHF. CDR3 nucleotides: TGTGCCAGCATCCACCTGAGACATATTAGTCAGCCCCAGCATTTT. The variable domain in full, with the rest retrieved from reference TRBV7-2 and TRBJ1-5, is GAGVSQSPSNKVTEKGKDVELRCDPISGHTALYWYRQSLGQGLEFLIYFQGNSAPDKSGLPSDRFSAERTGGSVSTLTIQRTQQEDSAVYLCASIHLRHISQPQHFGDGTRLSIL.

This clone came up once. The CDR3 loop reads CASSYHSGGAVDTQYF. The DNA for the CDR3 is TGTGCCAGCAGTTACCATAGCGGGGGGGCGGTAGATACGCAGTATTTT. V is TRBV6-5 and J is TRBJ2-3; 11 positions match TRBD2. Germline CDR1 is MNHEY and CDR2 is SVGAGI. The V segment lost 2 bases and the J segment 5 bases; nucleotides outside the gene matches: 6. The CDR3 length is 16 residues.

The chain has TRBV12-3 or TRBV12-4 and TRBJ2-7, with TRBD1 matching over 7 bases. V lost 7 bases, J lost 4 bases, and 4 bases stayed unmatched. The CDR3 has 12 residues. In DNA, the CDR3 is TGTGCCAGCAACGGGGACAGTTACGAGCAGTACTTC. Translated, it gives CASNGDSYEQYF.

The rearrangement joins TRBV6-6 to TRBJ1-5, with D possibly TRBD1 on 5 matching bases. The CDR3 spans 14 residues. Per the germline V gene, CDR1 is MNHNY and CDR2 is SVGAGI (reference sequence). V was trimmed by 0 bases and J by 5 bases, leaving 8 bases between them. CDR3 sequence reads: CASSYSGGDQPQHF. CDR3 bases: TGTGCCAGCAGTTACTCGGGAGGGGATCAGCCCCAGCATTTT.